The 8 T cell receptor beta chains listed next were all sequenced from one sample in a study of T cell responses to AZD1222 COVID-19 vaccine (dated by TCRdb to 2020 to 2022). The library came from the immunoSEQ multiplex PCR assay. TCRdb re-hosts the immuneACCESS table, in-frame sequences only. Its copies lack some clones; in the studies checked, an unresolved V gene accounts for under half of them, and the cause for the rest is not known. Counted in this sample were about 150,000 clones; 91% of them appeared once. The top ten hold about 1.5% of the sample. This sample's time point label indicates: baseline before first vaccination. The specimen was peripheral blood, collected on day 0 of AZD1222 vaccination. Receptor source: an adult in good health.

This chain uses TRBV13 with TRBJ2-7; 7 nucleotides line up with TRBD2. Germline CDR1 PRHDT, CDR2 FYEKMQ (reference sequence). With 5 bases clipped from V and 2 bases from J, the junction kept 6 bases outside the gene matches. The CDR3 contains 14 residues. Here the CDR3 reads CASSIASGAYEQYF. In DNA, the CDR3 is TGTGCCAGCAGCATTGCCAGCGGGGCCTACGAGCAGTACTTC.

V is TRBV5-1 and J is TRBJ1-2; possible D gene TRBD1, 6 bases. Deletions cut 0 bases from V and 0 bases from J, with 15 bases between. Germline V gene data show CDR1 as SGHRS and CDR2 as YFSETQ. The CDR3 loop spans 17 amino acids. The CDR3 DNA follows: TGCGCCAGCAGCTTGGGACGAGGGGGAGTATCTAACTATGGCTACACCTTC. Protein product: CASSLGRGGVSNYGYTF.

V gene TRBV5-1 combines with J gene TRBJ2-7; 12 bases align to TRBD1. V lost 4 bases, J lost 7 bases, and 6 bases stayed unmatched. Germline V gene lookup returns CDR1 SGHRS and CDR2 YFSETQ. The CDR3 is 14 amino acids. In DNA form, the CDR3 reads TGCGCCAGCAGCGAGGGACAGGGGGCTAGGGAGCAGTACTTC. Protein sequence: CASSEGQGAREQYF.

J is TRBJ2-5 and V is TRBV5-1, with D tentatively TRBD2 (7 bases). The germline V and J ends were trimmed by 0 bases and 4 bases, with 13 bases remaining between them. The germline CDR1 and CDR2 sequences are SGHRS and YFSETQ. The CDR3 is 15 amino acids. The CDR3 protein is CASSLEGGRVETQYF. CDR3 coding DNA: TGCGCCAGCAGCTTGGAGGGGGGGCGAGTAGAGACCCAGTACTTC.

V gene TRBV10-3 combines with J gene TRBJ1-1; no definite D call. Germline-derived CDR1 and CDR2 are ENHRY and SYGVKD. The CDR3 has 12 residues. Trimming left V 2 bases short and J 3 bases short, with 4 bases between. The CDR3 region has the DNA TGTGCCATCAGTGAGAGGGACACTGAAGCTTTCTTT. It encodes CAISERDTEAFF.

The chain has TRBV27 and TRBJ2-2; D ambiguous. V shed 5 bases and J shed 7 bases, with 5 bases lying between them. The CDR3 length is 11 residues. CDR1 MNHEY and CDR2 SMNVEV come from the germline V gene (reference sequence). The DNA of the CDR3 is TGTGCCAGCAGTGTTGGCGGGGAGCTGTTTTTT. This encodes CASSVGGELFF.

The V and J genes are TRBV5-6 and TRBJ2-3, with 7 bases lining up with TRBD2. CDR3 length: 15 residues. The germline V gene has CDR1 SGHDT and CDR2 YYEEEE. Trimming at V came to 7 bases and at J to 2 bases, leaving 10 bases not matched to a gene. The CDR3 protein is CASSRGDYPTDTQYF. CDR3 DNA sequence: TGTGCCAGCTCCCGCGGGGACTATCCCACAGATACGCAGTATTTT.

The J gene is TRBJ2-5, the V gene TRBV3-1 (or the pseudogene TRBV3-2); 7 bases line up with TRBD2. The CDR3 extends over 15 amino acids. The germline gives CDR1 LGHDT, CDR2 YNNKEL (reference sequence). V was clipped by 2 bases and J by 1 base; unmatched bases: 4. The CDR3 nucleotides are TGTGCCAGCAGCCAATCTCTAGCGGCCCAAGAGACCCAGTACTTC. This codes for CASSQSLAAQETQYF.